This entry lists 5 T cell receptor beta chains sequenced from one sample in a study of shared clonotypes between healthy human individuals. CD8 cells classed as naive were CD45RO-negative and positively selected for CCR7, excluding terminally differentiated effector memory CD45RA+ cells. Assay used: immunoSEQ multiplex PCR; TCRdb lists only in-frame clones, some missing. Of about 2 million clones in the sample, approximately 95% were seen once. The sample consisted of naive CD8+ T cells sorted from blood. The receptors were gathered from a man aged 18 to 29 in good health.

This chain links TRBV2 with TRBJ2-7; D ambiguous. The V gene lost 10 bases and the J gene lost 2 bases, with 12 bases spanning the gap. The length of the CDR3 is 12 residues. Germline V CDR1 and CDR2: SNHLY, FYNNEI. The DNA for the CDR3 is TGTGCCAAGTCCGGCAGTACCTACGAGCAGTACTTC. It encodes CAKSGSTYEQYF.

The chain uses TRBV10-3 and TRBJ1-1, with D hard to call. This CDR3 is built from 12 residues. Germline assignment: CDR1 ENHRY and CDR2 SYGVKD. Between the trimmed V and J ends, which lost 0 bases and 5 bases, there was a span of 4 bases. The CDR3 nucleotides read TGTGCCATCAGTGAGTCTAATACTGAAGCTTTCTTT. Protein: CAISESNTEAFF.

This clone was counted once. V and J are TRBV6-5 and TRBJ2-2, with D unclear. V was trimmed by 7 bases and J by 5 bases, leaving 11 bases between them. Looked up from germline, CDR1 is MNHEY and CDR2 is SVGAGI. This CDR3 contains 13 residues. Here the CDR3 DNA reads TGTGCCAGCACCTCGGACGTAACCGGGGAGCTGTTTTTT. This codes for CASTSDVTGELFF.

This chain uses TRBV6-4 with TRBJ1-2; D unclear. Between the trimmed V and J ends, which lost 2 bases and 7 bases, there was a span of 2 bases. CDR1 MRHNA and CDR2 SNTAGT come from the germline V gene. The CDR3 length is 10 residues. The CDR3 DNA reads TGTGCCAGCAGTGACACTGGCTACACCTTC. Its protein is CASSDTGYTF.

The V call is TRBV5-4, the J call TRBJ2-1; D not resolved. The V gene's germline CDR1 is SGHNT and CDR2 YYREEE (reference sequence). The CDR3 covers 15 residues. With 2 bases removed from V and 0 bases from J, the gap between germline ends came to 9 bases. Here the CDR3 reads CASSFEVLSYNEQFF. The CDR3 nucleotides are TGTGCCAGCAGCTTTGAGGTACTCTCCTACAATGAGCAGTTCTTC. The full variable domain, completed using reference TRBV5-4 and TRBJ2-1, is ETGVTQSPTHLIKTRGQQVTLRCSSQSGHNTVSWYQQALGQGPQFIFQYYREEENGRGNFPPRFSGLQFPNYSSELNVNALELDDSALYLCASSFEVLSYNEQFFGPGTRLTVL.